This T cell receptor (beta chain) was sequenced during a study of regulatory T cells in long-lasting Graves disease. As to time point: newly diagnosed GD, antithyroid drugs for less than 3 months. Following extraction of RNA from PBMCs, that RNA was used to make the TCR library. The germline CDR1 and CDR2 sequences are SGHAT and FQNNGV. Trimming cost V 2 bases and J 8 bases, with 13 bases left between them. The CDR3 has 14 amino acids. This clonotype was detected ten times or more. To make TCR beta libraries, researchers used iRepertoire HTBI primers and Arm-PCR of CDR3 regions. One entry per CDR3 protein, called by TCRdb with MiXCR from the multiplex PCR reads. The sample yields 400,000 to 450,000 distinct CDR3 sequences, more than 13% seen once. These data are also associated with another study on T cells in Graves' hyperthyroidism and ophthalmopathy.

The chain links TRBV11-2 to TRBJ2-1; the D gene is possibly TRBD1 (5 bases). This specimen was peripheral blood mononuclear cells (PBMCs), taken at new diagnosis, from a patient treated with antithyroid drugs. The sequence was obtained from a woman between 25 and 40 years old with Graves disease. The CDR3 nucleotides read TGTGCCAGCAGCTTACAGGGAAGTATCTATGAGCAGTTCTTC. Residues: CASSLQGSIYEQFF.